This entry is about one T cell receptor beta chain. In the study's own analysis: From reference gene primer amplification, estimates of nucleated cell counts were derived. The repertoire was sequenced with immunoSEQ multiplex PCR; TCRdb's copy has only in-frame clones and lacks some. For V, J and clone size, that table is used; D and trimming come from the DNA. The sample records about 440,000 clones, around nine tenths being singletons. Germline V gives CDR1 SGDLS, CDR2 YYNGEE. The trim removed 5 bases at V and 3 bases at J, leaving 13 bases unmatched. This CDR3 region has 17 residues. The sample originates from a study of blood T cell repertoires in COVID-19. Study at large: Samples representing acute and convalescent COVID-19 were sourced from the United States, Italy and Spain. The analysed material was cDNA or gDNA that came from T cells, B-cell-depleted T cells, or PBMCs.

The sample was peripheral blood. The chain uses TRBV9 and TRBJ2-7, with 11 bases fitting TRBD2. The sequence was obtained from a woman in her 30s with acute or convalescent COVID-19. CDR3 region: CASSPGLAGRSLYEQYF. The CDR3 DNA is TGTGCCAGCAGTCCTGGACTAGCGGGCCGTTCCCTCTACGAGCAGTACTTC.